This is a list of T cell receptor beta chains from one sample in a study of cytotoxic CD8 clonotypes in ibrutinib-treated CLL. Repertoires were generated with immunoSEQ multiplex PCR, while TCRdb's copy carries only in-frame clones and drops some. The repertoire has 140,000 to 150,000 clones, about 70% of them found once; the top ten carry around 4.9%. This material consisted of PBMCs, taken after 24 months of ibrutinib treatment. These receptors all stem from a human donor with chronic lymphocytic leukemia. Both conserved end residues are part of each CDR3. A D gene is named only where the DNA matches it firmly. Size values are once, few and many counts, or a class for expanded clones, and some rows have none.

d_call clone_size j_call v_call cdr3_aa cdr3_nt
- few TRBJ2-5 TRBV28 CASTSGALETQYF TGTGCCAGCACCTCCGGGGCCCTAGAGACCCAGTACTTC
TRBD1 - TRBJ2-3 TRBV4-3 CASSQDTNRGESTDTQYF TGCGCCAGCAGCCAAGACACCAACAGGGGCGAAAGCACAGATACGCAGTATTTT
- - TRBJ1-2 TRBV4-2 CASSQRLGTLGDGYTF TGTGCCAGCAGCCAACGCCTGGGAACCCTTGGGGATGGCTACACCTTC
TRBD2 - TRBJ2-1 TRBV7-9 CASSPWGGESYNEQFF TGTGCCAGCAGCCCCTGGGGGGGGGAATCCTACAATGAGCAGTTCTTC
- - TRBJ1-2 TRBV6-4 CASSPQGTGYGYTF TGTGCCAGCAGTCCACAGGGTACGGGCTATGGCTACACCTTC
- - TRBJ1-1 TRBV20-1 CSAMGVAEAFF TGCAGTGCTATGGGGGTAGCTGAAGCTTTCTTT
- - TRBJ2-7 TRBV21-1 CASMEAGDYEQYF TGTGCCAGCATGGAGGCAGGCGACTACGAGCAGTACTTC
- - TRBJ2-6 TRBV13 CASSLGPPGRPSGANVLTF TGTGCCAGCAGCTTGGGTCCACCGGGACGACCCTCTGGGGCCAACGTCCTGACTTTC
- - TRBJ1-2 TRBV30 CAWSVEGRGYGYTF TGTGCCTGGAGTGTCGAAGGTCGGGGCTATGGCTACACCTTC
TRBD2 - TRBJ2-5 TRBV18 CASSPGGAQYF TGTGCCAGCTCACCCGGGGGGGCCCAGTACTTC
- - TRBJ1-3 TRBV14 CASSQAALSGNTIYF TGTGCCAGCAGCCAAGCCGCACTCTCTGGAAACACCATATATTTT
- few TRBJ1-1 TRBV19 CASRPQGRGAFF TGTGCCAGCCGCCCTCAGGGCCGGGGAGCTTTCTTT
- - TRBJ2-3 TRBV7-3 CASSPGAHTQYF TGTGCCAGCAGCCCGGGGGCCCATACGCAGTATTTT
- once TRBJ1-2 TRBV6-6 CASTETGGGGYTF TGTGCCAGCACCGAGACCGGGGGGGGTGGCTACACCTTC
- - TRBJ2-5 TRBV28 CASSLGSEQETQYF TGTGCCAGCAGTTTGGGGTCGGAACAAGAGACCCAGTACTTC
- once TRBJ2-7 TRBV7-9 CASSRTQGFHEQYF TGTGCCAGCAGCCGAACCCAGGGTTTCCACGAGCAGTACTTC
- - TRBJ1-6 TRBV6-5 CASSYGGLLLHF TGTGCCAGCAGTTACGGGGGCCTTCTCCTCCACTTT
- - TRBJ1-5 TRBV4-2 CASSHGAGGQRNQPQHF TGTGCCAGCAGCCACGGGGCCGGTGGACAACGTAATCAGCCCCAGCATTTT
- - TRBJ2-5 TRBV6-1 CASSGLGGQETQYF TGTGCCAGCAGTGGGTTGGGGGGTCAGGAGACCCAGTACTTC
- - TRBJ1-2 TRBV6-5 CASSWDLTGNGYTF TGTGCCAGCAGTTGGGACCTAACTGGGAATGGCTACACCTTC
- - TRBJ2-7 TRBV6-5 CASSRRGGSPLEQYF TGTGCCAGCAGCCGAAGGGGGGGCTCCCCCCTCGAGCAGTACTTC
TRBD1 - TRBJ1-1 TRBV6-6 CASSYQRTGGTEAFF TGTGCCAGCAGTTACCAGCGGACAGGGGGCACTGAAGCTTTCTTT
- once TRBJ1-4 TRBV4-2 CASSPPGGGPQEKLFF TGTGCCAGCAGCCCCCCAGGTGGGGGGCCCCAGGAAAAACTGTTTTTT
TRBD1 - TRBJ2-5 TRBV2 CATRGQRETQYF TGTGCCACCAGGGGGCAGCGAGAGACCCAGTACTTC
TRBD2 few TRBJ2-5 TRBV2 CASSRTSMETQYF TGTGCCAGCAGCCGGACTAGCATGGAGACCCAGTACTTC